What follows describes a single T cell receptor (beta chain). The antigen remains unidentified. The data were taken from a study of beta chain features in type 1 diabetes. Every single donor gave one heparinised blood draw, and these averaged around 110 mL. General study results and limits: Type 1 diabetes patients had TCRB CDR3s that were shorter (moderately but significantly so) in all four CD4+ subsets. Individuals with type 1 diabetes displayed fewer insertions and more deletions at VDJ junctions. TCRB repertoires of naive, central memory and Treg cells appeared more similar among patients than among healthy donors.

Reverse transcribing all isolated RNA meant expressed TCRB transcripts were sequenced. Repertoires were generated with immunoSEQ multiplex PCR, while TCRdb's copy carries only in-frame clones and drops some. The sample has nearly 700,000 clones; about an eighth are singletons. Sequenced input: naive CD4+ T cells from blood. This TCR came from a man younger than 35 with type 1 diabetes.

The DNA of the CDR3 is TGTGCCAGCAGCCCGGCGGGGCTCTCTGGAAACACCATATATTTT. Protein sequence: CASSPAGLSGNTIYF. The chain combines TRBV7-2 with TRBJ1-3; a weak D match, TRBD1 (5 bases). Germline V CDR1 and CDR2: SGHTA, FQGNSA. The CDR3 is 15 residues long. Trimming pared 5 bases from V and 0 bases from J, leaving 11 bases between.